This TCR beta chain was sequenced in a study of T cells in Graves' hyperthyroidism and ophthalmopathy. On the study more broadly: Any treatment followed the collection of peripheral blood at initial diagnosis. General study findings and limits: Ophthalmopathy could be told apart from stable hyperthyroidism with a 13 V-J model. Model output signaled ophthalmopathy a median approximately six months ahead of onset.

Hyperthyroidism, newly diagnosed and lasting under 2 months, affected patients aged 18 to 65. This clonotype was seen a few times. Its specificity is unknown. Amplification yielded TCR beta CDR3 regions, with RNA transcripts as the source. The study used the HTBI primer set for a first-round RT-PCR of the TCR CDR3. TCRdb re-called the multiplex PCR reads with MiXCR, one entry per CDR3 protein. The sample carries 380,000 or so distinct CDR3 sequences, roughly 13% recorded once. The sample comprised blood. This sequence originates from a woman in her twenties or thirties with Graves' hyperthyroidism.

This chain's CDR3 is CASSNGQGGTGELFF. Here the CDR3 DNA reads TGTGCCAGTAGTAACGGACAGGGGGGCACCGGGGAGCTGTTTTTT. V usage is TRBV19 and J usage is TRBJ2-2; TRBD1 matches at 10 bases. The V and J ends lost 4 bases and 4 bases, in that order; junction bases with no gene match: 3. Germline loops: CDR1 LNHDA, CDR2 SQIVND (reference sequence). The CDR3 is 15 amino acids.